This TCR beta chain was observed in a study of response to subunit inactivated influenza vaccine. Study-wide results and limits: There was a suggestion from the authors that each seasonal influenza vaccination recruits few new T cells.

V dropped 7 bases and J dropped 1 base, with 15 bases sitting between them. The CDR3 covers 15 residues. Germline V gene sequence: CDR1 ENHRY, CDR2 SYGVKD. As to this clonotype: Its antigen remains unidentified.

MiXCR, applied by TCRdb to the RT-PCR reads, yields one record per CDR3 protein. Seen here are hundreds of thousands of distinct CDR3 sequences, 14% observed once, and the top ten hold 6.5% to 8%. The source is a man in his fifties who received an inactivated influenza vaccine. Sequencing used PBMCs from blood, obtained less than 15 days before vaccination. The chain carries TRBV10-3 and TRBJ2-3; a weak D match, TRBD1 (5 bases). The CDR3 sequence is CAITPREGGTDTQYF. The CDR3 coding sequence is TGTGCCATCACTCCCAGGGAAGGGGGCACAGATACGCAGTATTTT.